Below, one TCR beta chain is given with its context. These data originate in a study of T cell changes during pregnancy in multiple sclerosis. Germline V gene data show CDR1 as SGHRS and CDR2 as YFSETQ. V lost 3 bases and J 1 base, leaving 10 bases between the germline ends. This CDR3 is 14 amino acids long. Repertoires were generated with immunoSEQ multiplex PCR, while TCRdb's copy carries only in-frame clones and drops some. The sample records roughly 35,000 clones, roughly 94% being singletons. The chain has TRBV5-1 and TRBJ1-1; D is possibly TRBD1 (5 bases). The input for sequencing was CD4+ T cells from peripheral blood mononuclear cells, taken after pregnancy. The origin of this receptor is a female donor with multiple sclerosis, enrolled in a pregnancy study. The CDR3 spells CASSSSTGNTEAFF. CDR3 sequence (DNA): TGCGCCAGCAGCTCATCAACAGGGAACACTGAAGCTTTCTTT. Full variable domain (missing parts from reference TRBV5-1 and TRBJ1-1): KAGVTQTPRYLIKTRGQQVTLSCSPISGHRSVSWYQQTPGQGLQFLFEYFSETQRNKGNFPGRFSGRQFSNSRSEMNVSTLELGDSALYLCASSSSTGNTEAFFGQGTRLTVV.